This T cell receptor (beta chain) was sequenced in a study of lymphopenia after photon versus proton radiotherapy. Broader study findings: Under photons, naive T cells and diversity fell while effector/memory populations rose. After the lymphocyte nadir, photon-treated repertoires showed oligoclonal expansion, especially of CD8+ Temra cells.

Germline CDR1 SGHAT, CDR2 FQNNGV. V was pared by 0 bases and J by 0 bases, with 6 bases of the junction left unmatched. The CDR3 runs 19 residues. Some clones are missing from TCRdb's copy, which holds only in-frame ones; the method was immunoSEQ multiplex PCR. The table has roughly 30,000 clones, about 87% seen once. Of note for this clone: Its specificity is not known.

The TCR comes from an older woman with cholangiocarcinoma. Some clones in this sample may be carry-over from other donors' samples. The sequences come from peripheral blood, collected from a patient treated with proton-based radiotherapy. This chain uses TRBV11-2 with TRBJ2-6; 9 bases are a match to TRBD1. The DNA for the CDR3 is TGTGCCAGCAGCTTAGAAGGGACAGGGCGTTTCTCTGGGGCCAACGTCCTGACTTTC. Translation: CASSLEGTGRFSGANVLTF.